Reported below is one TCR beta chain. Treatment-naive patients with stable or active relapsing-remitting disease were the multiple sclerosis controls. TEMRA cells were enriched by FACS, and CD4+ and CD8+ T cells were negatively isolated. The sample is drawn from a study of CD8 T cells in Susac syndrome. The ends were cut back, 6 bases at V and 4 bases at J, with 12 bases in the middle. The CDR3 runs 12 residues. The germline V gene has CDR1 DFQATT and CDR2 SNEGSKA (reference sequence). Random hexamers primed reverse transcription of about 0.45 to 1 ug RNA. Multiplex immunoSEQ PCR targeted 54 Vbeta and 13 Jbeta TCR beta segments. Each CDR3 protein is one row after TCRdb ran MiXCR on the immunoSEQ multiplex PCR reads. This repertoire shows more than 250,000 distinct CDR3 sequences, around 90% found once; its top ten account for 0.06% to 0.075%.

Source material: CD4+ T cells from PBMCs. This TCR was recovered from a human donor with multiple sclerosis. The rearrangement uses TRBV20-1 and TRBJ1-2; D is perhaps TRBD1 (6 bases). The CDR3 protein is CSATGTPYGYTF. As DNA, the CDR3 is TGCAGTGCCACCGGGACACCCTATGGCTACACCTTC.